The entry below gives a single T cell receptor (beta chain) sequence along with its context. Antigen unknown. The same CDR3 also results from other DNA sequences found in this sample. Only in-frame clones appear in the TCRdb table, and some are missing; sequencing was by immunoSEQ multiplex PCR. Of around 1,000,000 clones listed, roughly 80% are singletons. All the donors were Caucasian adults who lived in Nashville, Tennessee. The record originates from a study of shared clonotypes between healthy human individuals. General study points: How much donors shared clonotypes was expected to be affected by sequencing depth.

Trimming cost V 7 bases and J 2 bases; bases outside gene matches: 3. This CDR3 region has 14 residues. Per germline, CDR1 MDHEN and CDR2 SYDVKM. The sample was memory CD4+ T cells from PBMCs. Described subset: CD45RA-negative fraction. The J gene is TRBJ2-1, the V gene TRBV28, with TRBD2 identical over 9 bases. The sequence was obtained from a man between 18 and 29 years old in good health. Some clones in this sample may be carry-over from other donors' samples. DNA for the CDR3: TGTGCCAGCACCCTAGCGGGACCCTACAATGAGCAGTTCTTC. This encodes CASTLAGPYNEQFF.